Sequencing of this T cell receptor beta chain was carried out in a study of identifying expanded T cells in peripheral blood. Broader study findings: Approximately 1.2 clones differed between technical replicates, versus approximately 17 and 20 over time. Roughly 2-week clone count variance significantly increased as total template count grew.

Using immunoSEQ multiplex PCR, the repertoire was profiled, and TCRdb retains in-frame clones only, with some absent. Of tens of thousands of clones in the sample, 70% to 90% were seen once. V was cut by 5 bases and J by 6 bases, with 12 bases left in between. CDR1 is SGHAT and CDR2 is FQNNGV in the germline V gene. The CDR3 totals 13 residues. Details on this clone: What it binds is not known.

During the collection period, no donor immune events like infections were recorded. This rearrangement joins TRBV11-2 to TRBJ2-3, with D possibly being TRBD2 (5 bases). This clonotype was obtained from a person between 18 and 75 years old in good health. The sample was blood. The CDR3 region is CASSPWTGDTQYF. CDR3 DNA sequence: TGTGCCAGCAGCCCCTGGACTGGCGATACGCAGTATTTT. Looking up the rest from reference TRBV11-2 and TRBJ2-3 gives the full variable domain: EAGVAQSPRYKIIEKRQSVAFWCNPISGHATLYWYQQILGQGPKLLIQFQNNGVVDDSQLPKDRFSAERLKGVDSTLKIQPAKLEDSAVYLCASSPWTGDTQYFGPGTRLTVL.